A single sample is the source of the 15 T cell receptor beta chains below, sequenced in a study of cytomegalovirus exposure and HLA in healthy donors. The PCR employed 60 Vbeta primers together with 13 Jbeta primers. This table comes from immunoSEQ multiplex PCR, and its TCRdb copy is limited to in-frame clones, with some not included. In the table there are 150,000 to 200,000 clones, approximately 70% of which are singletons. The sequenced material came from PBMCs. The receptors stem from a woman aged 40 to 50 in good health and CMV-seropositive.

The genes are TRBV10-3 and TRBJ2-2; weak D call: TRBD1 (7 bases). Germline assignment: CDR1 ENHRY and CDR2 SYGVKD. The CDR3 spans 15 residues. V lost 4 bases and J lost 5, with 14 bases in between. The CDR3 is CAISGRDSGTGELFF. The CDR3 nucleotides are TGTGCCATCAGTGGGAGGGACAGTGGGACCGGGGAGCTGTTTTTT.

This clone was counted a few times. The chain is built from TRBV19 and TRBJ2-2; possible D gene TRBD1, 5 bases. This CDR3 has 14 amino acids. Germline V gives CDR1 LNHDA, CDR2 SQIVND (reference sequence). V lost 0 bases and J lost 5, with 7 bases in between. DNA of the CDR3: TGTGCCAGTAGTATAGATACAGGAACCGGGGAGCTGTTTTTT. It codes for CASSIDTGTGELFF.

V gene TRBV2 combines with J gene TRBJ1-5, with 9 bases identical to TRBD1. V trimming: 2 bases; J trimming: 4 bases; junction bases outside the gene matches: 6. This CDR3 spans 16 amino acids. CDR1 and CDR2 (germline): SNHLY, FYNNEI. CDR3 in amino acids: CASSEQTGQGNQPQHF. Here the CDR3 DNA reads TGTGCCAGCAGTGAACAGACGGGACAGGGAAATCAGCCCCAGCATTTT.

The rearrangement uses TRBV4-1 and TRBJ2-7; tentative D call: TRBD1 (6 bases). Germline V gene sequence: CDR1 MGHRA, CDR2 YSYEKL. The CDR3 totals 16 residues. The ends were cut back, 4 bases at V and 4 bases at J, with 20 bases in the middle. CDR3 DNA: TGCGCCAGCAGCCGCCAACAGGGTGGGAGCGAGTACGAGCAGTACTTC. The encoded protein is CASSRQQGGSEYEQYF.

This clone has just a few counts. V usage is TRBV28 and J usage is TRBJ2-4, with TRBD1 identical over 8 bases. Germline CDR1 is MDHEN and CDR2 is SYDVKM. J gave up 0 bases and V 3 bases, and 7 bases lay outside the gene matches. This CDR3 is built from 17 residues. The chain's CDR3 is CASSLSGTGLAKNIQYF. The DNA for the CDR3 is TGTGCCAGCAGTTTGTCCGGGACAGGACTAGCCAAAAACATTCAGTACTTC.

The chain recombines TRBV5-1 with TRBJ2-3; TRBD2 agrees at 8 bases. The CDR3 length is 13 residues. V dropped 4 bases and J dropped 5; count of bases not matched to a gene: 3. Germline CDR1 is SGHRS and CDR2 is YFSETQ. DNA of the CDR3: TGCGCCAGCAGCCGTCGGGGGGGAGATACGCAGTATTTT. Residues: CASSRRGGDTQYF.

This chain links TRBV5-1 with TRBJ2-3; 10 nucleotides agree with TRBD1. Trimming took 7 bases from V and 1 from J; bases not matched to a gene: 6. CDR3 length: 15 residues. Germline assignment: CDR1 SGHRS and CDR2 YFSETQ. The CDR3 loop is CASGRGTGGTDTQYF. Here the CDR3 DNA reads TGCGCCAGCGGAAGAGGGACAGGGGGCACAGATACGCAGTATTTT.

The chain's CDR3 is CASSSKGRNTEAFF. CDR3 DNA sequence: TGTGCCAGCAGTTCTAAAGGGAGGAACACTGAAGCTTTCTTT. V gene TRBV27 combines with J gene TRBJ1-1; no clear D gene. The CDR3 spans 14 residues. Trimming removed 4 bases at V and 1 base at J, with 10 bases between. Germline lookup yields CDR1 MNHEY and CDR2 SMNVEV (reference sequence).

This chain connects TRBV13 to TRBJ1-1, with 9 bases aligning to TRBD1. The ends lost 5 bases at V and 11 bases at J; junction bases unmatched: 6. Per germline, CDR1 PRHDT and CDR2 FYEKMQ (reference sequence). CDR3 size: 12 residues. The CDR3 bases are TGTGCCAGCAGCACCGGGACAGGGTGGGCTTTCTTT. This translates into CASSTGTGWAFF.

The chain couples TRBV18 to TRBJ1-1, with TRBD1 matching 10 bases. The V and J ends lost 4 bases and 4 bases, in that order; junction bases with no gene match: 3. The CDR3 length is 14 residues. Germline CDR1 is KGHSH and CDR2 is LQKENI. CDR3: CASSQGQGGTEAFF. As DNA, the CDR3 is TGTGCCAGCTCACAAGGACAGGGGGGCACTGAAGCTTTCTTT.

This clone was detected a few times. The chain has TRBV19 and TRBJ1-2, with TRBD1 identical over 9 bases. V was clipped by 6 bases and J by 7 bases; unmatched bases: 15. The CDR3 runs to 16 residues. Germline CDR1 and CDR2: LNHDA and SQIVND (reference sequence). CDR3 nucleotides: TGTGCCAGTAGGCCTCCGGGACAGGGTCTCAGTTCTGGCTACACCTTC. Translation gives CASRPPGQGLSSGYTF.

The chain couples TRBV7-8 to TRBJ1-5, with D tentatively TRBD1 (6 bases). CDR1 SGHVS and CDR2 FQNEAQ come from the germline V gene. V lost 7 bases to trimming and J lost 11 bases, with 27 bases between them. This CDR3 comprises 16 residues. This CDR3 is CASIQTGKVPPGAQHF. The CDR3 nucleotides read TGTGCCAGCATACAAACAGGGAAAGTACCCCCCGGCGCCCAGCATTTT.

This clone has just one count. The V call is TRBV9, the J call TRBJ2-1, with 8 bases aligning to TRBD2. The J segment lost 10 bases and the V segment lost 0 bases, leaving 12 bases of the junction unmatched. The germline CDR1 and CDR2 sequences are SGDLS and YYNGEE. The CDR3 has 16 residues. The CDR3, as DNA: TGTGCCAGCAGCGTAGCCCCGGGACTAGTCAGAGGGGAGCAGTTCTTC. It is translated as CASSVAPGLVRGEQFF. The full variable domain, completed using reference TRBV9 and TRBJ2-1, is DSGVTQTPKHLITATGQRVTLRCSPRSGDLSVYWYQQSLDQGLQFLIQYYNGEERAKGNILERFSAQQFPDLHSELNLSSLELGDSALYFCASSVAPGLVRGEQFFGPGTRLTVL.

This clone was seen a single time. The chain employs TRBV9 and TRBJ2-5; D gene uncertain. The CDR3 loop spans 16 amino acids. The V and J ends lost 0 bases and 0 bases respectively, with 12 bases between them. Germline CDR1 SGDLS, CDR2 YYNGEE. The CDR3 region is CASSVAVTENQETQYF. Here the CDR3 DNA reads TGTGCCAGCAGCGTAGCTGTTACAGAAAACCAAGAGACCCAGTACTTC.

This clone was counted between two and nine times. V gene TRBV9 combines with J gene TRBJ2-5; TRBD2 aligns across 8 bases. V was pared by 0 bases and J by 5 bases, with 6 bases of the junction left unmatched. This CDR3 comprises 15 residues. Germline CDR1 and CDR2: SGDLS and YYNGEE. The CDR3 sequence is CASSVGLAGTETQYF. In DNA, the CDR3 is TGTGCCAGCAGCGTAGGCCTAGCGGGTACGGAGACCCAGTACTTC.